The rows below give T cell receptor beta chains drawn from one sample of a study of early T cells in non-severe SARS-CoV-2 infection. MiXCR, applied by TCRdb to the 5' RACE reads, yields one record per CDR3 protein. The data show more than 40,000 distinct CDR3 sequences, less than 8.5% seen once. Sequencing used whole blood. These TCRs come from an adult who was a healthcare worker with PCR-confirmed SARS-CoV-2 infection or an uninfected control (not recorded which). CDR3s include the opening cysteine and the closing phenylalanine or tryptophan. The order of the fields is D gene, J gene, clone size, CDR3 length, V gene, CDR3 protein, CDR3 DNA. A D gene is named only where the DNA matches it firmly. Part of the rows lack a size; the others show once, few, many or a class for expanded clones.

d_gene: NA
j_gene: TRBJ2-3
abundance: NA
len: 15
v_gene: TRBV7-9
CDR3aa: CASISGGALTDTQYF
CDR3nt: TGTGCCAGCATATCAGGTGGGGCCCTCACAGATACGCAGTATTTT

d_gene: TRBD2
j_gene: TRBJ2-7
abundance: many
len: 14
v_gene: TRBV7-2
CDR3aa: CASSLVTSGYEQYF
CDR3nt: TGTGCCAGCAGCCTCGTTACTAGCGGTTACGAGCAGTACTTC

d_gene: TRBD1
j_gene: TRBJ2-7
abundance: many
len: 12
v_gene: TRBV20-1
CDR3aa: CSATDRGYEQYF
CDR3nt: TGCAGTGCTACGGACAGGGGTTACGAGCAGTACTTC

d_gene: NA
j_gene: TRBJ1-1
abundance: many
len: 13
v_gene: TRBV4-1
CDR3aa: CASSQFDGTEAFF
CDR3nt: TGCGCCAGCAGCCAATTTGATGGCACTGAAGCTTTCTTT

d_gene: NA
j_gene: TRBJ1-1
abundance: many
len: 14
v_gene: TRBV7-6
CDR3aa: CASSLFTGGTEAFF
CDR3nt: TGTGCCAGCAGCTTATTTACGGGTGGCACTGAAGCTTTCTTT

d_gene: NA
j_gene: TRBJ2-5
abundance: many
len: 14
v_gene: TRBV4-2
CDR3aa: CASSQDVGRETQYF
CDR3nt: TGTGCCAGCAGCCAAGATGTGGGCCGGGAGACCCAGTACTTC

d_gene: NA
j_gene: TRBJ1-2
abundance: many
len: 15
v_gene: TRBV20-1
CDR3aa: CSARPAGAREDGYTF
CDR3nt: TGCAGTGCTAGACCAGCAGGGGCGAGGGAAGATGGCTACACCTTC

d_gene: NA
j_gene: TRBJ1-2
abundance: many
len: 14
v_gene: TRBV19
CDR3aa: CASKVSFAVYGYTF
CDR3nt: TGTGCCAGTAAAGTATCCTTCGCAGTCTATGGCTACACCTTC

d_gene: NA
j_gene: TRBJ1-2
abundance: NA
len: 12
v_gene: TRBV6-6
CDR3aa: CASQAGEYGYTF
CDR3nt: TGTGCCTCACAGGCAGGGGAATATGGCTACACCTTC

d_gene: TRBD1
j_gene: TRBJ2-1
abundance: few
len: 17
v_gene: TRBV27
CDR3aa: CASSPPPWQGVGNEQFF
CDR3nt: TGTGCCAGCAGTCCCCCCCCATGGCAGGGGGTCGGTAATGAGCAGTTCTTC

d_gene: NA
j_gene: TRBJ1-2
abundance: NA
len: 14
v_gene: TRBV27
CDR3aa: CASSLSDRSYGYTF
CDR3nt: TGTGCCAGCAGCCTTTCGGACAGAAGCTATGGCTACACCTTC

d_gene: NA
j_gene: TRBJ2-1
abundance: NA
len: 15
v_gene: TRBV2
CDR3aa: CASGGSVSAYNEQFF
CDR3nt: TGTGCCAGCGGGGGGAGCGTTTCAGCCTACAATGAGCAGTTCTTC